The 10 T cell receptor beta chains below were found in one sample sequenced in a study of human T cells and chemical hapten exposure. TCRdb reanalysed the RACE reads using MiXCR and keeps one entry per CDR3 protein. The sample lists about 350,000 distinct CDR3 sequences; about 6% were seen once. Time point of the sample: patch test 2, 6 weeks after DPC sensitization. Treatment: therapeutic diphenylcyclopropenone sensitization with weekly scalp DPC. The sequences come from whole blood, collected in connection with sensitization to the hapten diphenylcyclopropenone (DPC). These receptor sequences come from a woman aged 18 to 35 with alopecia areata. Some clones in this sample may be carry-over from other donors' samples.

This clonotype was picked up a small number of times. J is TRBJ2-1 and V is TRBV6-5, with 15 bases matching TRBD2. Germline V CDR1 and CDR2: MNHEY, SVGAGI. The J segment lost 4 bases and the V segment lost 10 bases, leaving 2 bases of the junction unmatched. The CDR3 is 14 amino acids. In nucleotides, the CDR3 is TGTGCCACCGGGACTAGCGGGGGGTACAATGAGCAGTTCTTC. This encodes CATGTSGGYNEQFF.

The gene calls are TRBV20-1 and TRBJ1-1; D gene unclear. Deletions cut 6 bases from V and 1 base from J, with 21 bases between. CDR3 length: 16 amino acids. Germline lookup yields CDR1 DFQATT and CDR2 SNEGSKA (reference sequence). The CDR3 here is CSAYGLIQPRNTEAFF. The CDR3, as DNA: TGCAGTGCATACGGACTGATCCAACCCCGGAACACTGAAGCTTTCTTT.

This clonotype came up a few times. The chain joins TRBV6-1 to TRBJ2-6, with no clear D. Germline-derived CDR1 and CDR2 are MNHNS and SASEGT. This CDR3 is built from 19 residues. V lost 9 bases and J 0 bases, leaving 24 bases between the germline ends. As DNA, the CDR3 is TGTGCCAGTCTTACCACGCCACGACATTCCTTCTCTGGGGCCAACGTCCTGACTTTC. Protein sequence: CASLTTPRHSFSGANVLTF.

In its sample, this clonotype was seen a few times. The V and J genes are TRBV29-1 and TRBJ2-7; D gene uncertain. The V and J ends lost 8 bases and 2 bases respectively, with 13 bases between them. From germline, CDR1 is SQVTM and CDR2 ANQGSEA. The CDR3 is made up of 12 amino acids. The CDR3 loop is CSFMDVTYEQYF. The CDR3 DNA sequence: TGCAGCTTCATGGACGTAACCTACGAGCAGTACTTC.

The table lists this clonotype with many counts. The chain joins TRBV27 to TRBJ1-2, with 7 bases lining up with TRBD1. This CDR3 has 13 amino acids. The junction had 3 bases not matched to a gene; V was cut back by 4 bases and J by 4 bases. Germline CDR1 reads MNHEY; CDR2 reads SMNVEV (reference sequence). This chain's CDR3 is CASSSGTVYGYTF. DNA of the CDR3: TGTGCCAGCAGTTCCGGGACAGTCTATGGCTACACCTTC.

This clonotype was counted only a few times. V gene TRBV6-2 or TRBV6-3 combines with J gene TRBJ2-7; the match to TRBD1 covers 7 bases. CDR3 length: 13 amino acids. V shed 6 bases, J shed 5 bases, and the junction held 7 bases outside the gene matches. Germline-derived CDR1 and CDR2 are MNHEY and SVGEGT. CDR3 region: CASSQPTGDEQYF. The CDR3 DNA sequence: TGTGCCAGCAGCCAACCCACAGGGGACGAGCAGTACTTC.

This clonotype was observed many times. J is TRBJ1-1 and V is TRBV9; D unresolved. Germline lookup yields CDR1 SGDLS and CDR2 YYNGEE. Trimming removed 1 base from V and 5 bases from J, with 9 bases in between. The CDR3 sequence is 13 residues long. CDR3 sequence: CASSVRARTEAFF. The CDR3 DNA sequence: TGTGCCAGCAGCGTAAGGGCAAGAACTGAAGCTTTCTTT.

This clonotype was found a few times. The chain has TRBV20-1 and TRBJ2-7, with TRBD1 identical over 10 bases. The length of the CDR3 is 11 residues. Unmatched junction bases numbered 2, after V lost 4 bases and J lost 8 bases. CDR1 DFQATT and CDR2 SNEGSKA come from the germline V gene (reference sequence). The CDR3 DNA reads TGCAGTGCTATGGGACAGGGGAAGCAGTACTTC. It codes for CSAMGQGKQYF.

This clonotype showed up just a few times. This chain links TRBV2 with TRBJ2-4; tentative D call: TRBD2 (5 bases). Trimming took 4 bases from V and 8 from J, leaving 9 bases between them. CDR3 length: 12 amino acids. CDR1 is SNHLY, CDR2 FYNNEI, per germline. As DNA, the CDR3 is TGTGCCAGCAGTGGTACTAGAGACATTCAGTACTTC. Translating it yields CASSGTRDIQYF.

This clonotype was picked up many times. The chain carries TRBV20-1 and TRBJ1-2, with 7 bases aligning to TRBD1. V shed 1 base, J shed 4 bases, and the junction held 3 bases outside the gene matches. The germline CDR1 and CDR2 sequences are DFQATT and SNEGSKA (reference sequence). This CDR3 contains 13 residues. The CDR3 spells CSARVDRIYGYTF. CDR3 in DNA: TGCAGTGCTAGAGTGGACAGGATCTATGGCTACACCTTC.